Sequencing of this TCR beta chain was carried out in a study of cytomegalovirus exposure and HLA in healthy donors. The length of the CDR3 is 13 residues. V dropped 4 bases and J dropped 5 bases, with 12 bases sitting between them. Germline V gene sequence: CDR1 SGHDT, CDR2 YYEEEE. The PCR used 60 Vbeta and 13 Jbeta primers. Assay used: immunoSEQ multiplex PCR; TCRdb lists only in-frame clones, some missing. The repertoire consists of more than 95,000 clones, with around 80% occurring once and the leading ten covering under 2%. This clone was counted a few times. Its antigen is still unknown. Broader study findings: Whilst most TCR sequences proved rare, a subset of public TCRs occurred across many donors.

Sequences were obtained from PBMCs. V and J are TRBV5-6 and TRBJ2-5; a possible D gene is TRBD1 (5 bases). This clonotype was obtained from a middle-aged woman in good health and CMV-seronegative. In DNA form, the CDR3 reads TGTGCCAGCAGCGGCAGGGCCGGGGAGACCCAGTACTTC. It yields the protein CASSGRAGETQYF.